One and the same sample provided the 21 T cell receptor beta chains below, sequenced in a study of blood T cell repertoires in COVID-19. Profiled with immunoSEQ multiplex PCR; TCRdb holds only in-frame clones, not every one. The repertoire holds more than 200,000 clones, with around 85% as singletons. Sequencing input: peripheral blood. These receptors were taken from a woman in her 50s with acute or convalescent COVID-19.

The gene calls are TRBV19 and TRBJ1-2; TRBD1 matches 9 bases. This CDR3 contains 13 residues. Germline V gene lookup returns CDR1 LNHDA and CDR2 SQIVND (reference sequence). The V and J ends lost 11 bases and 5 bases, in that order; junction bases with no gene match: 9. The CDR3 protein is CAVKGTGNYGYTF. The CDR3 DNA reads TGTGCCGTAAAAGGGACAGGGAATTATGGCTACACCTTC.

The chain joins TRBV6-2 or TRBV6-3 to TRBJ2-3, with 11 bases lining up with TRBD2. CDR1 MNHEY and CDR2 SVGEGT come from the germline V gene. The CDR3 has 17 amino acids. Losses at the gene ends were 8 bases for V and 1 base for J; bases not matched to a gene: 11. The CDR3, as DNA: TGTGCCAGCGGTTGGTTAGCGGGAGGGCCCGGCACAGATACGCAGTATTTT. Translated: CASGWLAGGPGTDTQYF.

The chain combines TRBV29-1 with TRBJ2-3; 12 bases match TRBD2. V lost 5 bases and J lost 3; bases outside the gene matches: 6. The CDR3 sequence is 15 residues long. Germline V gene data show CDR1 as SQVTM and CDR2 as ANQGSEA. CDR3: CSVKTSGRGTDTQYF. The CDR3 DNA follows: TGCAGCGTTAAGACTAGCGGGAGAGGGACAGATACGCAGTATTTT.

Concerning this clone itself: One end of the junction fails to match germline, which may point to a read error. The chain recombines TRBV12-3 or TRBV12-4 with TRBJ1-2; 9 nucleotides line up with TRBD1. This CDR3 is built from 13 residues. The CDR3 DNA sequence: TGTGCCAGCAGTTCTGGACAGGGGAGGTTAAGCAGCTTC. Its protein product is CASSSGQGRLSSF.

The chain employs TRBV5-1 and TRBJ2-6, with TRBD1 matching 7 bases. This CDR3 is built from 17 residues. V shed 2 bases and J 0 bases; nucleotides not matched to a gene: 5. The V gene's germline CDR1 is SGHRS and CDR2 YFSETQ. The CDR3: CASSFETGSSGANVLTF. Here the CDR3 DNA reads TGCGCCAGCAGCTTTGAGACAGGGTCCTCTGGGGCCAACGTCCTGACTTTC.

This chain joins TRBV19 and TRBJ2-7; the match to TRBD2 covers 11 bases. With V trimmed by 1 base and J by 2 bases, 4 bases remained unmatched. CDR1 is LNHDA and CDR2 is SQIVND in the germline V gene (reference sequence). This CDR3 contains 16 residues. In nucleotides, the CDR3 is TGTGCCAGTAGTATAGCCCTTAGCGGGAGGGCCTACGAGCAGTACTTC. Protein sequence: CASSIALSGRAYEQYF.

This clone was seen only a few times. The rearrangement joins TRBV11-3 to TRBJ1-1; unclear D gene. In germline, CDR1 is SGHNT, CDR2 YENEEA. The CDR3 loop spans 13 amino acids. Trimming stripped 3 bases from V and 2 bases from J, with 7 bases between. The DNA for the CDR3 is TGTGCCAGCAGCTTTGGCATTAACACTGAAGCTTTCTTT. Protein product: CASSFGINTEAFF.

This clone was observed a few times. This sample also contains other DNA sequences that code for the same CDR3. The CDR3 DNA reads as TGTGCCAGCAGCGTAGGAAGCGGGGGGCTCTACGAGCAGTACTTC. Translation gives CASSVGSGGLYEQYF. This chain connects TRBV9 to TRBJ2-7, with TRBD2 matching 9 bases. This CDR3 spans 15 amino acids. With V trimmed by 0 bases and J by 3 bases, 4 bases remained unmatched. From germline, CDR1 is SGDLS and CDR2 YYNGEE.

The V and J genes are TRBV16 and TRBJ2-5; 8 nucleotides match TRBD1. CDR1 is KGHSY and CDR2 is FQNENV in the germline V gene. The CDR3 sequence is 14 residues long. The V segment lost 4 bases and the J segment 5 bases; nucleotides outside the gene matches: 6. The CDR3 loop reads CASSRTGIRETQYF. The DNA of the CDR3 is TGTGCCAGCAGCCGGACAGGGATTAGGGAGACCCAGTACTTC.

The chain recombines TRBV24-1 with TRBJ2-2; 10 nucleotides align to TRBD1. The CDR3 is 18 residues long. The V segment lost 4 bases and the J segment 1 base; nucleotides outside the gene matches: 8. Per the germline V gene, CDR1 is KGHDR and CDR2 is SFDVKD. The CDR3 reads CATSDPQGDRGNTGELFF. CDR3 nucleotides: TGTGCCACCAGTGACCCGCAGGGGGACAGGGGGAACACCGGGGAGCTGTTTTTT.

This chain uses TRBV7-2 with TRBJ2-7; 7 bases match TRBD1. After removal of 1 base from V and 2 bases from J, the junction contained 5 bases not matched to a gene. The CDR3 runs 15 residues. The germline gives CDR1 SGHTA, CDR2 FQGNSA. The CDR3 sequence is CASSLGGQSTYEQYF. The CDR3 region has the DNA TGTGCCAGCAGCTTAGGGGGACAGTCTACCTACGAGCAGTACTTC.

This clone appeared once. The chain links TRBV5-1 to TRBJ2-1; D unresolved. The CDR3 has 15 amino acids. Looked up from germline, CDR1 is SGHRS and CDR2 is YFSETQ. V was pared by 0 bases and J by 6 bases, with 13 bases between. CDR3 DNA sequence: TGCGCCAGCAGCTTGGGACCCGCGGAGTTCAATGAGCAGTTCTTC. Translating gives CASSLGPAEFNEQFF.

The chain links TRBV29-1 to TRBJ1-1; D unclear. V lost 6 bases, J lost 0 bases, and 14 bases lay in between. The CDR3 contains 14 residues. Germline assignment: CDR1 SQVTM and CDR2 ANQGSEA. The CDR3 spells CSVATAAVNTEAFF. The DNA for the CDR3 is TGCAGCGTGGCCACAGCGGCGGTGAACACTGAAGCTTTCTTT. Filled out from reference TRBV29-1 and TRBJ1-1, the complete variable domain reads SAVISQKPSRDICQRGTSLTIQCQVDSQVTMMFWYRQQPGQSLTLIATANQGSEATYESGFVIDKFPISRPNLTFSTLTVSNMSPEDSSIYLCSVATAAVNTEAFFGQGTRLTVV.

This clone was detected only once. The chain recombines TRBV7-2 with TRBJ1-2, with 8 bases aligning to TRBD1. The ends lost 5 bases at V and 4 bases at J; junction bases unmatched: 6. CDR1 and CDR2 (germline): SGHTA, FQGNSA. CDR3 length equals 14 residues. The CDR3 sequence: CASSQQGGGYGYTF. Written as DNA, the CDR3 is TGTGCCAGCAGCCAACAGGGGGGCGGCTATGGCTACACCTTC.

The chain couples TRBV5-6 to TRBJ1-6; D perhaps matches TRBD1 (6 bases). The CDR3 is 14 residues long. V lost 1 base to trimming and J lost 7 bases, with 9 bases between them. Germline-derived CDR1 and CDR2 are SGHDT and YYEEEE. The CDR3 sequence: CASSLWTANSPLHF. CDR3 DNA: TGTGCCAGCAGCTTGTGGACAGCGAATTCACCCCTCCACTTT. The whole variable domain, remainder taken from reference TRBV5-6 and TRBJ1-6, is DAGVTQSPTHLIKTRGQQVTLRCSPKSGHDTVSWYQQALGQGPQFIFQYYEEEERQRGNFPDRFSGHQFPNYSSELNVNALLLGDSALYLCASSLWTANSPLHFGNGTRLTVT.

CDR3 sequence (DNA): TGTGCCTGGAGCCTCGGGACAAGCGGTTCACCCCTCCACTTT. It specifies CAWSLGTSGSPLHF. This chain joins TRBV30 and TRBJ1-6, with D possibly TRBD1 on 6 matching bases. The germline V gene has CDR1 GTSNPN and CDR2 SVGIG (reference sequence). This CDR3 has 14 amino acids. Trimming removed 3 bases from V and 9 bases from J, with 15 bases in between.

The rearrangement links TRBV4-3 to TRBJ1-1; unclear D gene. The germline V and J ends were trimmed by 0 bases and 4 bases, with 9 bases remaining between them. The V gene's germline CDR1 is LGHNA and CDR2 YSLEER. CDR3 size: 14 residues. The CDR3 DNA sequence: TGCGCCAGCAGCCAAGATGAGGGTGTCACTGAAGCTTTCTTT. Translation: CASSQDEGVTEAFF.

The chain recombines TRBV5-1 with TRBJ2-1; TRBD2 agrees at 9 bases. CDR1 is SGHRS and CDR2 is YFSETQ in the germline V gene. The V segment lost 4 bases and the J segment 5 bases; nucleotides outside the gene matches: 13. The CDR3 has 17 residues. The CDR3 sequence is CASSLYQAGTSNNEQFF. The CDR3 DNA reads as TGCGCCAGCAGCCTCTATCAGGCCGGGACTAGCAACAATGAGCAGTTCTTC.

The J gene is TRBJ1-3, the V gene TRBV18, with D perhaps matching TRBD1 (5 bases). V was pared by 3 bases and J by 2 bases, with 11 bases between. In germline, CDR1 is KGHSH, CDR2 LQKENI. The CDR3 has 15 residues. The chain's CDR3 is CASSPQGAPGNTIYF. The CDR3 nucleotides are TGTGCCAGCTCACCCCAAGGGGCGCCTGGAAACACCATATATTTT.

This clone was detected only once. The rearrangement links TRBV19 to TRBJ1-1, with D maybe TRBD1 (6 bases). The CDR3 contains 13 residues. Germline CDR1 is LNHDA and CDR2 is SQIVND (reference sequence). V dropped 5 bases and J dropped 3 bases, with 10 bases sitting between them. This CDR3 is CASSLGADTEAFF. For the CDR3, the DNA is TGTGCCAGTAGTTTGGGGGCAGACACTGAAGCTTTCTTT.

The chain combines TRBV21-1 with TRBJ2-2; the table's D call, TRBD2, has no DNA check behind it. TRBV21-1 counts as a pseudogene. This CDR3 comprises 15 residues. The CDR3 sequence: CASSNGGVGTGELFF. For the CDR3, the DNA is TGTGCCAGCAGCAATGGCGGGGTCGGCACCGGGGAGCTGTTTTTT.